This is a list of T cell receptor beta chains from one sample in a study of shared clonotypes between healthy human individuals. Assay used: immunoSEQ multiplex PCR; TCRdb lists only in-frame clones, some missing. The table has under 700,000 clones, roughly 96% seen once. The specimen sequenced was naive CD8+ T cells sorted from blood. The receptors come from a woman aged 30 to 39 in good health. CDR3s include the opening cysteine and the closing phenylalanine or tryptophan. A D gene is named only where the DNA matches it firmly. Size is stated for part of the rows, as once, few or many counts, or as a class when the clone is expanded.

>14|TRBV9|.|TRBD1|TRBJ1-1
TGTGCCAGCAGTTATGGACAGGGGAACACTGAAGCTTTCTTT
CASSYGQGNTEAFF
>16|TRBV11-2|.|.|TRBJ2-3
TGTGCCAGCAGCTCCCCCCCGGGAACGAGAAACCTGGCGCAGTATTTT
CASSSPPGTRNLAQYF
>13|TRBV11-2|.|.|TRBJ2-3
TGTGCCAGCAGCTTAAGAGAGGCAGATACGCAGTATTTT
CASSLREADTQYF
>14|TRBV5-1|.|TRBD1|TRBJ1-1
TGCGCCAGCAGCCCACAGGGGGCCAACACTGAAGCTTTCTTT
CASSPQGANTEAFF
>13|TRBV6-5|.|.|TRBJ2-7
TGTGCCAGCAGCTTTAGCGGCACCTACGAGCAGTACTTC
CASSFSGTYEQYF
>13|TRBV25-1|once|.|TRBJ2-3
TGTGCCAGCAGTGACAGGGCGAGAGATACGCAGTATTTT
CASSDRARDTQYF
>12|TRBV2|.|.|TRBJ1-3
TGTGCCAGCAGGGGGACAAGAAACACCATATATTTT
CASRGTRNTIYF
>14|TRBV2|.|.|TRBJ2-1
TGTGCCAGCAGTGCGGTGGGATCCTACAATGAGCAGTTCTTC
CASSAVGSYNEQFF
>15|TRBV15|.|.|TRBJ2-5
TGTGCCACCAGCAGACTGAGTCTAGCTGGAGAGACCCAGTACTTC
CATSRLSLAGETQYF
>15|TRBV4-1|.|.|TRBJ2-3
TGCGCCAGCAGCCAGGGTGCGGCTAGCACAGATACGCAGTATTTT
CASSQGAASTDTQYF
>16|TRBV13|once|TRBD2|TRBJ2-1
TGTGCCAGCAGCGCGCCCGGGACTAGCGGATACAATGAGCAGTTCTTC
CASSAPGTSGYNEQFF
>17|TRBV27|.|TRBD2|TRBJ2-1
TGTGCCAGCAGTTCCGCCCTATGGCGGGAGGCCGGATATGAGCAGTTCTTC
CASSSALWREAGYEQFF
>19|TRBV19|.|TRBD1|TRBJ1-2
TGTGCCAGTAGTATGGGTCGGGCGGACAGGGGGCCTCAAAACTATGGCTACACCTTC
CASSMGRADRGPQNYGYTF
>15|TRBV11-2|once|.|TRBJ2-1
TGTGCCAGCAGCTTAGAACTAGTTTCATACAATGAGCAGTTCTTC
CASSLELVSYNEQFF
>15|TRBV5-5|.|TRBD1|TRBJ1-2
TGTGCCAGCAGCTTGACCCCACAGGGGGCTTATGGCTACACCTTC
CASSLTPQGAYGYTF
>14|TRBV5-6|.|.|TRBJ1-1
TGTGCCAGCAGCTTGGGCCCAGGGGCGCGTGAAGCTTTCTTT
CASSLGPGAREAFF
>16|TRBV27|.|.|TRBJ1-1
TGTGCCAGCACCCCAAAGAGGGCGAAGAGGGGCACTGAAGCTTTCTTT
CASTPKRAKRGTEAFF
>14|TRBV2|once|.|TRBJ1-4
TGTGCCAGCAGTGAAAGGAACAAGAATGAAAAACTGTTTTTT
CASSERNKNEKLFF
>15|TRBV14|.|TRBD2|TRBJ2-3
TGTGCCAGCAGCCAAACGACTAGCGGCACAGATACGCAGTATTTT
CASSQTTSGTDTQYF
>14|TRBV2|.|.|TRBJ1-5
TGTGCCAGCAGTGGGGTGGATAGCAATCAGCCCCAGCATTTT
CASSGVDSNQPQHF
>16|TRBV5-8|once|.|TRBJ1-5
TGTGCCAGCAGCCGTCGGAACCTCGGTGGGAGTCAGCCCCAGCATTTT
CASSRRNLGGSQPQHF
>16|TRBV19|.|.|TRBJ1-2
TGTGCCAGTAGTGCGGGACACAGGAGCGGTCTCTATGGCTACACCTTC
CASSAGHRSGLYGYTF
>12|TRBV28|.|.|TRBJ2-1
TGTGCCAGCAGTCCCCCGGTGGATGAGCAGTTCTTC
CASSPPVDEQFF
>13|TRBV27|.|.|TRBJ2-7
TGTGCCAGCAGTACGGGACGGCGCTACGAGCAGTACTTC
CASSTGRRYEQYF
>13|TRBV28|.|.|TRBJ2-7
TGTGCCAGCGCCTCACAGGGTTGGTACGAGCAGTACTTC
CASASQGWYEQYF
>14|TRBV28|.|.|TRBJ1-1
TGTGCCAGCAGTTTCGAGGGGCACGGCACTGAAGCTTTCTTT
CASSFEGHGTEAFF
>12|TRBV7-8|.|.|TRBJ2-7
TGTGCCAGCAGCTTAGAAAGCTACGAGCAGTACTTC
CASSLESYEQYF
>15|TRBV27|.|.|TRBJ2-7
TGTGCCAGCAGTACAACCGGGACTGGTTCCTACGAGCAGTACTTC
CASSTTGTGSYEQYF
>15|TRBV5-4|.|.|TRBJ1-2
TGTGCCAGCAGCTTGGTGGGCCAGGGATCATATGGCTACACCTTC
CASSLVGQGSYGYTF
>15|TRBV6-6|.|TRBD2|TRBJ2-1
TGTGCCAGCAGCGCGGGGAGGGGCCAATACAATGAGCAGTTCTTC
CASSAGRGQYNEQFF
>16|TRBV5-8|.|TRBD1|TRBJ1-6
TGTGCCAGCAGCGAAGTCGGGACAGGGCGTTTTACACCCCTCCACTTT
CASSEVGTGRFTPLHF
>16|TRBV5-5|once|TRBD2|TRBJ2-7
TGTGCCAGCAGCTTGGGACTAGCGGGACTGTTGGGGGAGCAGTACTTC
CASSLGLAGLLGEQYF
>14|TRBV28|once|TRBD1|TRBJ1-3
TGTGCCAGCATGAGGACAGGGGGCGACTACTCCATATATTTT
CASMRTGGDYSIYF
>15|TRBV6-1|.|.|TRBJ2-7
TGTGCCAGCAGTGACCCGGGACACGGCTCCTACGAGCAGTACTTC
CASSDPGHGSYEQYF
>14|TRBV28|once|TRBD1|TRBJ1-5
TGTGCCAGCAGTTTAGGGCAGGGGGCTCAGCCCCAGCATTTT
CASSLGQGAQPQHF
>15|TRBV19|.|.|TRBJ2-2
TGTGCCAGTAGTCTGGGCGCGGCGGGCACCGGGGAGCTGTTTTTT
CASSLGAAGTGELFF
>13|TRBV19|.|.|TRBJ2-7
TGTGCCAGTAGTGCGGGCGGCGGTTACGAGCAGTACTTC
CASSAGGGYEQYF
>13|TRBV5-1|.|TRBD1|TRBJ2-7
TGCGCCAGCAGCATTACAGGGGCCTACGAGCAGTACTTC
CASSITGAYEQYF
>16|TRBV5-1|.|.|TRBJ2-7
TGCGCCAGCAGCTGGAACCGGGACAAGCCCTTCTACGAGCAGTACTTC
CASSWNRDKPFYEQYF